The entry that follows covers one TCR beta chain sequence. The sort gate was single viable CD3+CD4+CD8-CD45RO+ cells for memory CD4+ T cells. This sample stems from a study of memory CD4+ T cells and cytomegalovirus serostatus. Overall study: Donors were healthy Belgian adults, under 10 CMV seropositive and approximately 23 seronegative.

The method was immunoSEQ multiplex PCR; TCRdb's version includes in-frame clones alone and lacks a portion of them. Of tens of thousands of clones listed, under 80% are singletons. The CDR3 consists of 15 residues. Germline V gene lookup returns CDR1 LNHDA and CDR2 SQIVND (reference sequence). After removal of 6 bases from V and 5 bases from J, the junction contained 6 bases not matched to a gene. The gene calls are TRBV19 and TRBJ2-1, with 11 positions matching TRBD2. The specimen was memory CD4+ T cells from blood. This TCR derives from an adult in good health and CMV-seronegative. The CDR3 region has the DNA TGTGCCAGTAGCTTGGGACTAGCGGTGAACAATGAGCAGTTCTTC. Translated, it gives CASSLGLAVNNEQFF.